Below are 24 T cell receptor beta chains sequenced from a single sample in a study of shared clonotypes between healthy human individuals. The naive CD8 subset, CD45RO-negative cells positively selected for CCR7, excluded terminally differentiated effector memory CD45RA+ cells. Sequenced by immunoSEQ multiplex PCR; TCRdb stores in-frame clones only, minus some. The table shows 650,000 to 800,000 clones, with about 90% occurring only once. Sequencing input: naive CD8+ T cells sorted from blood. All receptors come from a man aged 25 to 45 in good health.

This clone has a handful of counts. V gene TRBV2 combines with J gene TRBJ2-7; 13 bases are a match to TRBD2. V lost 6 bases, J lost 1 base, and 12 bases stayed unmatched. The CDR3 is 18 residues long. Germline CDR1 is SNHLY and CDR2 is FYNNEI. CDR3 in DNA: TGTGCCAGCAGCAATGCCGGACTAGCGGGAGCCTCGTCCTACGAGCAGTACTTC. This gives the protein CASSNAGLAGASSYEQYF.

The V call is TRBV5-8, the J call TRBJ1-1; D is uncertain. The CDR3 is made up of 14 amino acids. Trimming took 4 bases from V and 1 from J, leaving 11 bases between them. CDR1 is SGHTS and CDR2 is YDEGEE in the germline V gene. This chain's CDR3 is CASSSIRENTEAFF. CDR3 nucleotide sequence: TGTGCCAGCAGCAGCATCCGGGAGAACACTGAAGCTTTCTTT.

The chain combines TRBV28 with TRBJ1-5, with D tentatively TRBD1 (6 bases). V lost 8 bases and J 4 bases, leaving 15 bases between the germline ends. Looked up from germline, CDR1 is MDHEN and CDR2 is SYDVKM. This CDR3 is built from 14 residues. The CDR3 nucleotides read TGTGCCAGCCTGCGGGGGAGGGGGAATCAGCCCCAGCATTTT. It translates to CASLRGRGNQPQHF.

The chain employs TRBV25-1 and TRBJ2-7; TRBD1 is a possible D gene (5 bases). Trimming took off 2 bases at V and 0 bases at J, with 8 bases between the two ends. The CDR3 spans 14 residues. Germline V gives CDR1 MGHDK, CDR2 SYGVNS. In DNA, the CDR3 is TGTGCCAGCAGTGAAGTCGACAGCTCCTACGAGCAGTACTTC. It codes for CASSEVDSSYEQYF.

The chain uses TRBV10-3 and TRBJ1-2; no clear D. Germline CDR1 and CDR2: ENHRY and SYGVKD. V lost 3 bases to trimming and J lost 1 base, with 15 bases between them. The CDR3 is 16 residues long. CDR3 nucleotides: TGTGCCATCAGTGATTTGGGAGGGAAGGGTAACTATGGCTACACCTTC. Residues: CAISDLGGKGNYGYTF.

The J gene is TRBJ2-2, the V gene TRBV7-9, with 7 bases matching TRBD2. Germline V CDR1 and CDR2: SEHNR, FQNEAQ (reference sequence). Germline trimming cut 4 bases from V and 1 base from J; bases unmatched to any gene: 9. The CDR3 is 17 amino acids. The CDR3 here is CASSSPAGRRNTGELFF. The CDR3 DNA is TGTGCCAGCAGCTCCCCAGCGGGGAGAAGGAACACCGGGGAGCTGTTTTTT. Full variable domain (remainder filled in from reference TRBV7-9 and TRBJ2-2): DTGVSQNPRHKITKRGQNVTFRCDPISEHNRLYWYRQTLGQGPEFLTYFQNEAQLEKSRLLSDRFSAERPKGSFSTLEIQRTEQGDSAMYLCASSSPAGRRNTGELFFGEGSRLTVL.

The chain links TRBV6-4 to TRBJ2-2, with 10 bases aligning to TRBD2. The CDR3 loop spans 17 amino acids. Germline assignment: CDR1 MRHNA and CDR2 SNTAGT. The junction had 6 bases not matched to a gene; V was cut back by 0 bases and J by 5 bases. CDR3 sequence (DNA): TGTGCCAGCAGTGACTCGTGGTCTAGCGGGAGTACCGGGGAGCTGTTTTTT. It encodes CASSDSWSSGSTGELFF.

CDR3 sequence reads: CASSPSASLGSDEQFF. DNA for the CDR3: TGTGCCAGCAGCCCGTCCGCTAGCCTGGGTTCGGATGAGCAGTTCTTC. The rearrangement uses TRBV5-6 and TRBJ2-1; TRBD2 is a possible D gene (5 bases). Trimming pared 4 bases from V and 8 bases from J, leaving 22 bases between. Germline-derived CDR1 and CDR2 are SGHDT and YYEEEE. The CDR3 covers 16 residues.

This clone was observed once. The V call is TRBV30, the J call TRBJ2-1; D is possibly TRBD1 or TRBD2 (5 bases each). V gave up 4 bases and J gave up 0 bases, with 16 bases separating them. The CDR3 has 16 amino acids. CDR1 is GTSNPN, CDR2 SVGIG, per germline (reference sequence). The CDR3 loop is CAWMGPLRTSYNEQFF. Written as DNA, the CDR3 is TGTGCCTGGATGGGACCCCTAAGAACCTCCTACAATGAGCAGTTCTTC.

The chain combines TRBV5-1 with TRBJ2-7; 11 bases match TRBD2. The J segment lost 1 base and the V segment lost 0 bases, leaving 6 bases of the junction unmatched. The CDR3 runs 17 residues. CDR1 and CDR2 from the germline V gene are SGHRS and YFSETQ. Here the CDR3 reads CASSLGLAGKLSYEQYF. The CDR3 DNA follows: TGCGCCAGCAGCTTGGGACTAGCGGGGAAATTATCCTACGAGCAGTACTTC.

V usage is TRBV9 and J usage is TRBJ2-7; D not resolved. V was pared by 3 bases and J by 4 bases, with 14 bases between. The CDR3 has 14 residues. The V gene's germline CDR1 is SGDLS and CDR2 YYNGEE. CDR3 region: CASSEHRSPYEQYF. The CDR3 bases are TGTGCCAGCAGCGAGCACAGAAGCCCTTACGAGCAGTACTTC.

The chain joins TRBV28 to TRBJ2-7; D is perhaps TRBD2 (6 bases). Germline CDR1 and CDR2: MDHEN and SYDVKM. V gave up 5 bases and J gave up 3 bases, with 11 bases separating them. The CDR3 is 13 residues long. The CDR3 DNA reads TGTGCCAGCAGTCCCGTTAGCGGCTACGAGCAGTACTTC. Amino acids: CASSPVSGYEQYF.

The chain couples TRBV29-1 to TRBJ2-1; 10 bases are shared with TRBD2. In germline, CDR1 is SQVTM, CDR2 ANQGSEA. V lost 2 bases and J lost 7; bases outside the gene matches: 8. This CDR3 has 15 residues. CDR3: CSVELAGVSNNEQFF. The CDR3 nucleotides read TGCAGCGTTGAACTAGCGGGAGTTTCGAATAATGAGCAGTTCTTC.

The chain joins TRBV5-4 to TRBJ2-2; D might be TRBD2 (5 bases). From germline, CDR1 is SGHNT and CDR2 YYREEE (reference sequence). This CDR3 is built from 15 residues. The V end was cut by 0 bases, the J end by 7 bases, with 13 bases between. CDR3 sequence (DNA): TGTGCCAGCAGCTTGGGGGGTATTGGGAGCGGGGAGCTGTTTTTT. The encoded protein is CASSLGGIGSGELFF.

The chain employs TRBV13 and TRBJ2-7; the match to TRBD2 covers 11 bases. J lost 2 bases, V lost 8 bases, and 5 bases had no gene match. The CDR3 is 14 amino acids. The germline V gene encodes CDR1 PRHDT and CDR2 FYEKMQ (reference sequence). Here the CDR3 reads CASAISGRAYEQYF. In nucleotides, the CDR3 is TGTGCCAGCGCCATTAGCGGGAGGGCCTACGAGCAGTACTTC.

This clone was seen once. CDR3 loop: CASSTMTRLNTEAFF. DNA for the CDR3: TGTGCCAGTAGTACAATGACCCGTCTGAACACTGAAGCTTTCTTT. J is TRBJ1-1 and V is TRBV19; D not certain. V gave up 4 bases and J gave up 0 bases, with 12 bases separating them. The CDR3 length is 15 residues. The germline V gene encodes CDR1 LNHDA and CDR2 SQIVND (reference sequence).

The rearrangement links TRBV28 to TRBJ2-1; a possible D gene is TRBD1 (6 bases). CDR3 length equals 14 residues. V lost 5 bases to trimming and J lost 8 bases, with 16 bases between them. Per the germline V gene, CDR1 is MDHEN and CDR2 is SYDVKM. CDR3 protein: CASSPQGSGYEQFF. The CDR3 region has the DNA TGTGCCAGCAGTCCGCAGGGGAGTGGGTATGAGCAGTTCTTC. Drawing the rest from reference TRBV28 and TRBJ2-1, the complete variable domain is DVKVTQSSRYLVKRTGEKVFLECVQDMDHENMFWYRQDPGLGLRLIYFSYDVKMKEKGDIPEGYSVSREKKERFSLILESASTNQTSMYLCASSPQGSGYEQFFGPGTRLTVL.

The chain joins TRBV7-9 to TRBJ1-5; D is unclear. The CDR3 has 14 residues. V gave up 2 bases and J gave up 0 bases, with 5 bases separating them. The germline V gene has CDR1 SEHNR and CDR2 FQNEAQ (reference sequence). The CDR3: CASSLPSSNQPQHF. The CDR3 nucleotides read TGTGCCAGCAGCTTACCCAGTAGCAATCAGCCCCAGCATTTT.

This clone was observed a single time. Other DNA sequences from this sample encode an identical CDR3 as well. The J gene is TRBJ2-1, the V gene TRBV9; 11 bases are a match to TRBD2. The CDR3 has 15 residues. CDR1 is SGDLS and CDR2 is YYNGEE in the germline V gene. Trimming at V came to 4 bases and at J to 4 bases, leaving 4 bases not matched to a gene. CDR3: CASSSRTSGYNEQFF. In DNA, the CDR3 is TGTGCCAGCAGCTCACGGACTAGCGGGTACAATGAGCAGTTCTTC. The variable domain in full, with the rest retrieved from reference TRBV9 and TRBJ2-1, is DSGVTQTPKHLITATGQRVTLRCSPRSGDLSVYWYQQSLDQGLQFLIQYYNGEERAKGNILERFSAQQFPDLHSELNLSSLELGDSALYFCASSSRTSGYNEQFFGPGTRLTVL.

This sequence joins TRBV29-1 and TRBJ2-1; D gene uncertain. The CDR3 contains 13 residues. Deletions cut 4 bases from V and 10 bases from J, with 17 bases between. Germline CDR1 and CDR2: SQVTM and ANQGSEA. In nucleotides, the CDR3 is TGCAGCGTTGTATCGATCGACGGTGGGGAGCAGTTCTTC. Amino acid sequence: CSVVSIDGGEQFF.

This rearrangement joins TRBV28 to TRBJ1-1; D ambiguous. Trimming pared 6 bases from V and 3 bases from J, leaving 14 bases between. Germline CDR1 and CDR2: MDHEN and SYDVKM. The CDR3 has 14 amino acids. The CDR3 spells CASSPPERDTEAFF. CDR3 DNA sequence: TGTGCCAGCAGCCCGCCAGAGAGAGACACTGAAGCTTTCTTT. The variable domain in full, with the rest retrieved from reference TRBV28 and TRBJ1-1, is DVKVTQSSRYLVKRTGEKVFLECVQDMDHENMFWYRQDPGLGLRLIYFSYDVKMKEKGDIPEGYSVSREKKERFSLILESASTNQTSMYLCASSPPERDTEAFFGQGTRLTVV.

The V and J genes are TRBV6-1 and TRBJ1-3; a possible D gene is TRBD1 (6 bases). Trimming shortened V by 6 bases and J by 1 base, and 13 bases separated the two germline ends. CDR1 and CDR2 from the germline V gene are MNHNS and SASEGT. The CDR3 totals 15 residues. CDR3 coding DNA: TGTGCCAGCAGCTACAGGGAGATTTCTGGAAACACCATATATTTT. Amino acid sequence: CASSYREISGNTIYF.

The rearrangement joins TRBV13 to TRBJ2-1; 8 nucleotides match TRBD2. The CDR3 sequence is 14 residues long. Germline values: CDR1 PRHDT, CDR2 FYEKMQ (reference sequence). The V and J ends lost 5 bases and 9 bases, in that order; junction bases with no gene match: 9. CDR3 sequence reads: CASSNPGLVGEQFF. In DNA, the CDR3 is TGTGCCAGCAGCAACCCGGGACTAGTGGGTGAGCAGTTCTTC.

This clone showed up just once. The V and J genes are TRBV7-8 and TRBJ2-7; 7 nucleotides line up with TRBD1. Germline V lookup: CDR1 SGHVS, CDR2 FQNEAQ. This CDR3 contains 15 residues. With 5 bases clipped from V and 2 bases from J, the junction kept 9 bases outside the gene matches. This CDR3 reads CASSPDRDRTYEQYF. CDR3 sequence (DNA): TGTGCCAGCAGCCCCGACCGGGACAGAACCTACGAGCAGTACTTC.